Below are 18 T cell receptor beta chains sequenced from a single sample in a study of OX40 agonist ivuxolimab in advanced cancers. Repertoires were generated with immunoSEQ multiplex PCR, while TCRdb's copy carries only in-frame clones and drops some. The repertoire has over 25,000 clones, about four fifths of them found once; the top ten carry roughly a fifth. The source was CD4+ or CD8+ T cells sorted from blood, collected in a trial of the OX40 agonist ivuxolimab. The receptors were sampled from an adult with an advanced solid tumor such as melanoma, head and neck, liver or kidney cancer.

The genes are TRBV7-9 and TRBJ2-7, with D perhaps TRBD1 or TRBD2 (5 bases each). V gave up 5 bases and J gave up 6 bases, with 20 bases separating them. Germline CDR1 is SEHNR and CDR2 is FQNEAQ (reference sequence). This CDR3 is built from 15 residues. CDR3 sequence reads: CASSPPRSMGTEQYF. The CDR3 DNA sequence: TGTGCCAGCAGCCCACCCAGGAGCATGGGGACCGAGCAGTACTTC.

The chain joins TRBV18 to TRBJ1-4; 8 bases agree with TRBD1. Germline-derived CDR1 and CDR2 are KGHSH and LQKENI. The trim removed 2 bases at V and 4 bases at J, leaving 9 bases unmatched. The CDR3 contains 17 residues. The CDR3 is CASSPGSAGQVNEKLFF. In nucleotides, the CDR3 is TGTGCCAGCTCACCAGGATCGGCGGGACAGGTTAATGAAAAACTGTTTTTT.

The chain uses TRBV19 and TRBJ2-7; 9 nucleotides line up with TRBD2. V was pared by 5 bases and J by 5 bases, with 10 bases of the junction left unmatched. Looked up from germline, CDR1 is LNHDA and CDR2 is SQIVND (reference sequence). This CDR3 comprises 15 residues. CDR3 residues: CASSSPIAGAHEQYF. The CDR3 region has the DNA TGTGCCAGTAGTTCCCCTATAGCGGGAGCTCACGAGCAGTACTTC.

The V and J genes are TRBV29-1 and TRBJ1-2; no firm D call. Per germline, CDR1 SQVTM and CDR2 ANQGSEA. This CDR3 region has 14 residues. With 0 bases removed from V and 6 bases from J, the gap between germline ends came to 14 bases. The CDR3 DNA reads as TGCAGCGTTGAAGAGGGCGCACCGGAAAATGGCTACACCTTC. Translation gives CSVEEGAPENGYTF.

The J gene is TRBJ2-7, the V gene TRBV10-3; maybe TRBD2 (6 bases). The germline V and J ends were trimmed by 6 bases and 4 bases, with 7 bases remaining between them. CDR3 length: 11 amino acids. Per the germline V gene, CDR1 is ENHRY and CDR2 is SYGVKD. CDR3 coding DNA: TGTGCCATCAGGGAGGGGTACGAGCAGTACTTC. Translated: CAIREGYEQYF.

V and J are TRBV29-1 and TRBJ2-1, with D hard to call. CDR1 and CDR2 from the germline V gene are SQVTM and ANQGSEA. The CDR3 loop spans 16 amino acids. Trimming removed 2 bases at V and 0 bases at J, with 14 bases between. For the CDR3, the DNA is TGCAGCGTTGAAAGCCCCACCCTCGGCTCCTACAATGAGCAGTTCTTC. Protein product: CSVESPTLGSYNEQFF.

This chain uses TRBV27 with TRBJ2-5; D call uncertain. This CDR3 is built from 14 residues. Germline V gene sequence: CDR1 MNHEY, CDR2 SMNVEV (reference sequence). Trimming removed 4 bases at V and 4 bases at J, with 13 bases between. CDR3 protein: CASSSYEDPETQYF. CDR3 in DNA: TGTGCCAGCAGTTCGTATGAGGACCCAGAGACCCAGTACTTC.

The chain joins TRBV27 to TRBJ2-3; the match to TRBD2 covers 9 bases. CDR1 and CDR2 from the germline V gene are MNHEY and SMNVEV (reference sequence). The CDR3 contains 17 residues. V was pared by 0 bases and J by 4 bases, with 8 bases of the junction left unmatched. CDR3 amino acids: CASSLSGQREVPDTQYF. CDR3 coding DNA: TGTGCCAGCAGTTTATCGGGCCAGCGGGAGGTCCCAGATACGCAGTATTTT.

This clone was seen only once. The chain uses TRBV28 and TRBJ2-7; 8 bases fit TRBD1. The germline gives CDR1 MDHEN, CDR2 SYDVKM. This CDR3 contains 15 residues. The ends lost 5 bases at V and 4 bases at J; junction bases unmatched: 10. In DNA form, the CDR3 reads TGTGCCAGCAGTGTCCGGGACAGGCTATTTTACGAGCAGTACTTC. Its translation is CASSVRDRLFYEQYF.

The chain has TRBV7-9 and TRBJ2-1; D remains ambiguous. The CDR3 is made up of 14 amino acids. Deletions cut 5 bases from V and 7 bases from J, with 15 bases between. Per the germline V gene, CDR1 is SEHNR and CDR2 is FQNEAQ (reference sequence). CDR3 DNA sequence: TGTGCCAGCAGCCGAAAGGCGGCTCAGAATGAGCAGTTCTTC. As protein: CASSRKAAQNEQFF.

The CDR3 spells CASSTQRGEAGVNEQFF. Here the CDR3 DNA reads TGTGCCAGCAGCACCCAACGGGGGGAGGCGGGTGTCAATGAGCAGTTCTTC. This chain connects TRBV9 to TRBJ2-1, with TRBD2 matching 7 bases. Trimming cost V 4 bases and J 6 bases; bases outside gene matches: 16. CDR1 and CDR2 from the germline V gene are SGDLS and YYNGEE. CDR3 length equals 17 residues.

V and J are TRBV4-1 and TRBJ2-7; D ambiguous. The CDR3 loop spans 12 amino acids. V shed 1 base and J shed 3 bases, with 4 bases lying between them. Germline lookup yields CDR1 MGHRA and CDR2 YSYEKL. For the CDR3, the DNA is TGCGCCAGCAGCCAAGGGTTCTACGAGCAGTACTTC. Translation: CASSQGFYEQYF.

V gene TRBV7-9 combines with J gene TRBJ2-7; the D gene is possibly TRBD1 (6 bases). The ends were cut back, 5 bases at V and 0 bases at J, with 14 bases in the middle. In germline, CDR1 is SEHNR, CDR2 FQNEAQ (reference sequence). CDR3 length equals 15 residues. CDR3 nucleotides: TGTGCCAGCAGCCACTGGACAGCACACTCCTACGAGCAGTACTTC. It translates to CASSHWTAHSYEQYF. The variable domain in full, with the rest retrieved from reference TRBV7-9 and TRBJ2-7, is DTGVSQNPRHKITKRGQNVTFRCDPISEHNRLYWYRQTLGQGPEFLTYFQNEAQLEKSRLLSDRFSAERPKGSFSTLEIQRTEQGDSAMYLCASSHWTAHSYEQYFGPGTRLTVT.

This clone has a handful of counts. Other nucleotide sequences in the sample specify the same CDR3. The chain is built from TRBV9 and TRBJ2-3, with D possibly being TRBD2 (6 bases). Germline loops: CDR1 SGDLS, CDR2 YYNGEE. The CDR3 is 14 residues long. V gave up 0 bases and J gave up 6 bases, with 11 bases separating them. The CDR3 DNA reads TGTGCCAGCAGCGTAGCCTACCGGGGGGATACGCAGTATTTT. This codes for CASSVAYRGDTQYF.

CDR3 nucleotide sequence: TGTGCCAGCAGCCTCGGAGGAGGACCTGAAGCTTTCTTT. Translating it yields CASSLGGGPEAFF. This chain joins TRBV11-2 and TRBJ1-1; D unclear. The CDR3 length is 13 residues. Trimming stripped 5 bases from V and 6 bases from J, with 13 bases between. From germline, CDR1 is SGHAT and CDR2 FQNNGV.

This clone has a single count. J is TRBJ2-7 and V is TRBV27; tentative D call: TRBD1 (5 bases). Per germline, CDR1 MNHEY and CDR2 SMNVEV (reference sequence). V gave up 3 bases and J gave up 5 bases, with 14 bases separating them. The CDR3 is 14 amino acids. In DNA, the CDR3 is TGTGCCAGCAGTTTGGCAGGGAATAGGCACGAGCAGTACTTC. Protein: CASSLAGNRHEQYF.

The J gene is TRBJ2-3, the V gene TRBV7-3; TRBD2 might be the D (6 bases). Trimming removed 2 bases from V and 6 bases from J, with 18 bases in between. Germline CDR1 reads SGHTA; CDR2 reads FQGTGA. CDR3 length: 16 residues. The CDR3 nucleotides read TGTGCCAGCAGCTTAGGAGGGGCGGGGTTGTTGGATACGCAGTATTTT. Its protein is CASSLGGAGLLDTQYF.

V usage is TRBV28 and J usage is TRBJ2-3; 7 nucleotides align to TRBD1. The CDR3 is 14 residues long. The V gene's germline CDR1 is MDHEN and CDR2 SYDVKM. V dropped 5 bases and J dropped 0; count of bases not matched to a gene: 2. CDR3 amino acids: CASSRQGSTDTQYF. The CDR3 DNA is TGTGCCAGCAGTCGACAGGGCAGCACAGATACGCAGTATTTT.